A selection of T cell receptor beta chains follows, all from one sample in a study of blood T cells in healthy people across ages. TCRdb recomputed calls from the 5' RACE reads with MiXCR, one row per CDR3 protein. The sample has hundreds of thousands of distinct CDR3 sequences, about 45% seen once; the top ten hold 15% to 20%. The sequenced material came from blood. These receptors were taken from a man older than 75 in good health. The CDR3 runs from the conserved cysteine through the conserved F or W. A D gene is named only where the DNA matches it firmly.

D: -; V: TRBV11-3; J: TRBJ2-2; DNA: TGTGCCAGCAGCTTGTATGGCGGGGAGAACACCGGGGAGCTGTTTTTT; CDR3: CASSLYGGENTGELFF
D: -; V: TRBV7-6; J: TRBJ2-2; DNA: TGTGCCAGCAGCCCCGTGGGGGCTGGCACCGGGGAGCTGTTTTTT; CDR3: CASSPVGAGTGELFF
D: -; V: TRBV10-3; J: TRBJ2-2; DNA: TGTGCCATCACCGAGCGGACAACGGACCCGCGGGAGCTGTTTTTT; CDR3: CAITERTTDPRELFF
D: -; V: TRBV7-2; J: TRBJ2-3; DNA: TGTGCCAGCAGCTTAGTTCATTCGGCGACAGATATGCAGTATTTT; CDR3: CASSLVHSATDMQYF
D: -; V: TRBV7-2; J: TRBJ2-4; DNA: TGTGCCAGCAGCTGGGGACAAGGCTACGCGCAGTACTTC; CDR3: CASSWGQGYAQYF
D: TRBD1; V: TRBV28; J: TRBJ2-5; DNA: TGTGCCAGCAGATCTTCCGGACAGGGGATGGGGGAGACCCAGTACTTC; CDR3: CASRSSGQGMGETQYF
D: TRBD2; V: TRBV13; J: TRBJ2-5; DNA: TGTGCCAGCAGCTTAGAGTTCCCTAGCGGGAGTGAGACCCAGTACTTC; CDR3: CASSLEFPSGSETQYF
D: TRBD1; V: TRBV5-6; J: TRBJ1-5; DNA: TGTGCCAGCAGCTTGGGGACAGGGGCTTATAGCAATCAGCCCCAGCATTTT; CDR3: CASSLGTGAYSNQPQHF
D: -; V: TRBV11-2; J: TRBJ1-1; DNA: TGTGCCAGCAGCTTAGTACGGAGGAACACTGAAGCTTTCTTT; CDR3: CASSLVRRNTEAFF
D: TRBD2; V: TRBV12-3/TRBV12-4; J: TRBJ2-1; DNA: TGTGCCAGCAGTTTCCGGATGACTAGCGGGAGGGCCGGGTTAAAGGAGCAGTTCTTC; CDR3: CASSFRMTSGRAGLKEQFF